A selection of T cell receptor beta chains follows, all from one sample in a study of shared clonotypes between healthy human individuals. Only in-frame clones appear in the TCRdb table, and some are missing; sequencing was by immunoSEQ multiplex PCR. The data show roughly 1 million clones, 78% seen once. Sequencing was carried out using memory CD4+ T cells from PBMCs. The receptors derive from a man younger than 35 in good health. Some clones in this sample may be carry-over from other donors' samples. Each CDR3 is given without its conserved first and last residue. Each record gives: CDR3 length, J gene, V gene, CDR3 protein.

cdr3_length: 11
j_call: TRBJ1-2
v_call: TRBV6-1
cdr3_aa: ASKTGVNYGYT

cdr3_length: 12
j_call: TRBJ1-2
v_call: TRBV7-2
cdr3_aa: ASSFTAASYGYT

cdr3_length: 13
j_call: TRBJ1-1
v_call: TRBV7-8
cdr3_aa: ASSLAYGLNTEAF

cdr3_length: 11
j_call: TRBJ2-1
v_call: TRBV28
cdr3_aa: ASKLAGGNEQF

cdr3_length: 12
j_call: TRBJ1-4
v_call: TRBV9
cdr3_aa: ASSVGGNNEKLF

cdr3_length: 13
j_call: TRBJ1-1
v_call: TRBV27
cdr3_aa: ASSSPYRGNTEAF

cdr3_length: 15
j_call: TRBJ2-1
v_call: TRBV5-3
cdr3_aa: ARSPHTPSGVYNEQF

cdr3_length: 11
j_call: TRBJ2-7
v_call: TRBV6-6
cdr3_aa: ASSSGTSREQY

cdr3_length: 14
j_call: TRBJ2-1
v_call: TRBV7-2
cdr3_aa: ASSLDGLAGSYEQF

cdr3_length: 11
j_call: TRBJ2-7
v_call: TRBV6-5
cdr3_aa: ASSYAGNYEQY

cdr3_length: 13
j_call: TRBJ1-5
v_call: TRBV6-5
cdr3_aa: ASRPGRVSNQPQH

cdr3_length: 11
j_call: TRBJ1-4
v_call: TRBV28
cdr3_aa: ATKSGQSEKLF

cdr3_length: 14
j_call: TRBJ2-1
v_call: TRBV28
cdr3_aa: ASSFGWDTSYNEQF

cdr3_length: 12
j_call: TRBJ2-5
v_call: TRBV9
cdr3_aa: ASSVEGFQETQY

cdr3_length: 14
j_call: TRBJ2-7
v_call: TRBV28
cdr3_aa: ASSLRGGSFGYEQY

cdr3_length: 9
j_call: TRBJ2-3
v_call: TRBV20-1
cdr3_aa: SVSRTDTQY

cdr3_length: 11
j_call: TRBJ2-3
v_call: TRBV28
cdr3_aa: ASSPTGGYTQY

cdr3_length: 12
j_call: TRBJ2-7
v_call: TRBV29-1
cdr3_aa: SVTLAGRIYEQY

cdr3_length: 14
j_call: TRBJ2-7
v_call: TRBV7-2
cdr3_aa: ASSSRHLAGTYEQY

cdr3_length: 13
j_call: TRBJ1-5
v_call: TRBV19
cdr3_aa: ASSIGGGRGQPQH

cdr3_length: 13
j_call: TRBJ1-2
v_call: TRBV28
cdr3_aa: ASFNDRAYQLGYT

cdr3_length: 14
j_call: TRBJ2-2
v_call: TRBV7-2
cdr3_aa: ASSFGLAGETGELF

cdr3_length: 11
j_call: TRBJ2-7
v_call: TRBV30
cdr3_aa: AWGVQGVYEQY

cdr3_length: 11
j_call: TRBJ2-7
v_call: TRBV28
cdr3_aa: ASRSMGINEQY

cdr3_length: 11
j_call: TRBJ2-2
v_call: TRBV11-2
cdr3_aa: ASSVQGTGELF

cdr3_length: 13
j_call: TRBJ2-3
v_call: TRBV19
cdr3_aa: ASSATPRQPGTQY